Given below is one T cell receptor (beta chain) in context. No antigen is known for it. CDR1 is MGHRA and CDR2 is YSYEKL in the germline V gene. This CDR3 comprises 15 residues. V lost 4 bases, J lost 5 bases, and 15 bases lay in between. This sample stems from a study of early T cells in non-severe SARS-CoV-2 infection. Study summary: Chains were not paired, and sequencing was done on bulk RNA from unsorted whole blood.

Overall study results and limits: Database matching using VDJdb favored anti-spike CD8 responses, with private and CD4 specificities left missing.

Individual cDNA molecules were tagged with unique molecular identifiers, the study reported. One entry per CDR3 protein, called by TCRdb with MiXCR from the 5' RACE reads. The table shows under 55,000 distinct CDR3 sequences, with under 14% occurring only once. The receptor was derived from an adult who was a healthcare worker with PCR-confirmed SARS-CoV-2 infection or an uninfected control (not recorded which). The chain couples TRBV4-1 to TRBJ2-1, with D unresolved. The sequenced sample consisted of whole blood. This chain's CDR3 is CASSRTWVLDNEQFF. The CDR3 DNA reads as TGCGCCAGCAGCCGCACCTGGGTTCTAGACAATGAGCAGTTCTTC.